Listed here is a single T cell receptor beta chain. It has no known antigen specificity. No per-base quality is available; no much larger clone lies one base away. This sample also contains other DNA sequences that code for the same CDR3. Using the deep immunoSEQ assay, TCR CDR3 regions were amplified from genomic DNA by multiplex PCR. Genomic DNA extracted from each cell subset was distributed evenly over all wells of several immunoSEQ 96-well plates, and each plate served as one replicate. Each replicate PCR for sorted subsets received roughly 200 ng genomic DNA, equal to some 32,000 T cell genomes. The purified libraries were quantified using a Qubit 3.0 fluorometer, sized with a Bioanalyzer 2100, and then quantified again using the KAPA Library Quantification kit. A separate single-read 150-cycle Illumina NextSeq 550 flow cell was used to sequence each immunoSEQ 96-well plate. Processing in the source paper ran as follows. The immunoSEQ output contained only junctional sequences without quality scores, so filtering could not match that applied to full-length reads. To assign V/J genes and CDR3, sequences were annotated using PyIR, a Python wrapper for IgBLAST v1.9, with IMGT germline references. Reads were filtered out if the reads had weak V/J assignments (E-value above 1e-6), no CDR3, stop codons, out-of-frame junctions, or ambiguous translated residues. V3J clonotypes were defined as sequences sharing the same inferred V gene, J gene, and CDR3 amino acid sequence. Percentage overlap between repertoires was calculated by dividing the number of shared unique clonotypes by the size of the smaller repertoire. RTK rarefaction, the Chao1 estimator, and Recon v2.1 estimates of unobserved clonotypes were used to assess repertoire richness. Generation probabilities were computed with OLGA for all TCRbeta clonotypes obtained by the gDNA method from several donors. The table comes from immuneACCESS by way of TCRdb, which keeps in-frame sequences with V and J called. Part of the clones is missing from these tables; in studies checked, under half for an unresolved V gene and the rest for unknown reasons. V, J and clone size derive from that table, while D and trimming were established from the DNA sequence. This sample gives approximately 1,500,000 clones in total; roughly 98% of them show up just once. Approximately 0.44% of the sample comes from the top ten.

This record comes from a study of shared clonotypes between healthy human individuals (dated by TCRdb to 2018 to 2021). Regarding the complete study: The cohort included three men and a couple of women between 18 and 49 years of age. Per donor, three plates each were used for CD4 naive and CD4 memory, two for CD8 naive, and one for CD8 memory. Blood TCR repertoires of roughly five healthy adults were deeply sequenced to estimate repertoire size and the extent of clonotype sharing between individuals. Different laboratories and diverse techniques were used to prepare libraries and sequence TCR repertoires, to increase sequencing depth and limit assay-specific biases. Leukapheresis yielded between about 0.9 and 10 billion PBMCs per donor.

The donors were healthy, HIV-negative adults with no recently reported acute infections or vaccinations. Only Caucasian adults living in Nashville, Tennessee, USA were represented among the donors. CD4+ T cells were enriched by magnetic negative selection; naive cells were then positively selected on CD45RA, and the negative fraction formed the memory subset. Blood was obtained by leukapheresis, after which PBMCs were separated by Ficoll-Histopaque density gradient centrifugation and cryopreserved in liquid nitrogen vapor phase. Analytical flow cytometry was used to check the purity and quantity of each magnetically sorted T cell population. Each sorted fraction had its genomic DNA isolated and then quantified by UV absorbance on a Nanodrop 2000c. Inclusive of the bounding cysteine and phenylalanine, the CDR3 is 16 residues long. Kept here is only the CDR3 DNA, which spans 48 bases and is read in frame from base 1. For this chain, trimming is 0 bases at the V end and 7 bases at the J end, and the number of junction bases without a gene match is 11. From the germline V gene, CDR1 is SGHTA and CDR2 is FQGTGA.

Findings and caveats that apply to the study as a whole: Pairwise subsampling indicated that sequencing depth was expected to affect the degree of clonotype sharing among donors. Clonotypes shared by all four sorted-subset donors showed higher generation probabilities than non-shared clonotypes. Sampling was limited to blood, and TCR repertoires in tissue likely differ from TCR repertoires in blood. Incomplete sequencing was indicated by rarefaction of sorted-subset datasets, despite the large sequencing depth. Larger estimated clonotype richness was generally found for naive subsets than for memory subsets. Because the study included a small number of donors, the genetic and exposure-history diversity represented was limited. Across several donors, about 4.5% of naive CD4, approximately 3.6% of naive CD8, 2% to 2.5% of memory CD4, and 0.4% to 0.45% of memory CD8 clonotypes were shared.

The receptor chain draws on TRBV7-3 and TRBJ1-2, with TRBD1 identical over 7 junction bases. This receptor was taken from a man under 40 in good health. The sample comprised naive CD4+ T cells sorted from blood. The cell subset or site label, read with the paper, signifies: CD45RA+ positively selected. The CDR3 protein is CASSLTGTAPGPGYTF. The DNA is as follows: TGTGCCAGCAGCTTAACCGGGACAGCTCCTGGTCCTGGCTACACCTTC. When the CDR3 is completed using the reference TRBV7-3 and TRBJ1-2 genes on either side, the full variable domain is GAGVSQTPSNKVTEKGKYVELRCDPISGHTALYWYRQSLGQGPEFLIYFQGTGAADDSGLPNDRFFAVRPEGSVSTLKIQRTERGDSAVYLCASSLTGTAPGPGYTFGSGTRLTVV.